The 22 T cell receptor beta chains in this list originate from one sample, sequenced in a study of shared clonotypes between healthy human individuals. Produced via immunoSEQ multiplex PCR; TCRdb's table is partial and in-frame only. The repertoire holds some 2,100,000 clones, with around 93% as singletons. It was CD45RO-negative cells, positively selected for CCR7, that made up naive CD8 cells, with terminally differentiated effector memory CD45RA+ cells excluded. Sequenced input: naive CD8+ T cells from PBMCs. The source is a man younger than 35 in good health. Some clones in this sample may be carry-over from other donors' samples.

This chain uses TRBV28 with TRBJ2-2; tentative D call: TRBD2 (5 bases). Between the trimmed V and J ends, which lost 7 bases and 0 bases, there was a span of 9 bases. The germline gives CDR1 MDHEN, CDR2 SYDVKM. CDR3 size: 14 residues. In DNA, the CDR3 is TGTGCCAGCACGGAGGATCCGAACACCGGGGAGCTGTTTTTT. It translates to CASTEDPNTGELFF.

The chain combines TRBV5-8 with TRBJ2-1, with a weak D call TRBD2 (5 bases). CDR3 length: 12 amino acids. Germline CDR1 reads SGHTS; CDR2 reads YDEGEE. With 2 bases removed from V and 8 bases from J, the gap between germline ends came to 8 bases. CDR3 DNA sequence: TGTGCCAGCAGCTTCCGGCGGGATGAGCAGTTCTTC. Translation: CASSFRRDEQFF.

The chain uses TRBV7-6 and TRBJ2-7; D is unresolved. Germline V gives CDR1 SGHVS, CDR2 FNYEAQ. The ends were cut back, 2 bases at V and 0 bases at J, with 8 bases in the middle. The CDR3 has 14 amino acids. DNA for the CDR3: TGTGCCAGCAGCTTAATCGCCGGCTCCTACGAGCAGTACTTC. Translation: CASSLIAGSYEQYF. Variable domain in full (rest from reference TRBV7-6 and TRBJ2-7): GAGVSQSPRYKVTKRGQDVALRCDPISGHVSLYWYRQALGQGPEFLTYFNYEAQQDKSGLPNDRFSAERPEGSISTLTIQRTEQRDSAMYRCASSLIAGSYEQYFGPGTRLTVT.

This clone was counted once. The chain employs TRBV7-7 and TRBJ2-3; the D call may be TRBD1 or TRBD2 (7 bases each). V lost 5 bases, J lost 2 bases, and 14 bases lay in between. CDR1 SSHAT and CDR2 FNYEAQ come from the germline V gene (reference sequence). CDR3 size: 15 residues. CDR3 sequence: CASSPGGATTDTQYF. CDR3 bases: TGTGCCAGCAGCCCAGGGGGGGCAACCACAGATACGCAGTATTTT.

V usage is TRBV7-9 and J usage is TRBJ2-7; tentative D call: TRBD1 (6 bases). V was shortened by 5 bases and J by 1 base, with 9 bases between the two germline ends. Looked up from germline, CDR1 is SEHNR and CDR2 is FQNEAQ (reference sequence). The CDR3 covers 13 residues. The DNA of the CDR3 is TGTGCCAGCAGCGGGGGCAGATCCTACGAGCAGTACTTC. Its protein product is CASSGGRSYEQYF.

The chain is built from TRBV7-8 and TRBJ2-7; the D gene could be TRBD1 or TRBD2 (5 bases each). The CDR3 has 13 residues. Germline loops: CDR1 SGHVS, CDR2 FQNEAQ. The ends were cut back, 2 bases at V and 5 bases at J, with 10 bases in the middle. CDR3 DNA sequence: TGTGCCAGCAGCTTAATCAGGGACCACGAGCAGTACTTC. Protein: CASSLIRDHEQYF.

V gene TRBV6-5 combines with J gene TRBJ1-5; unclear D gene. The CDR3 is 13 amino acids. The V gene lost 6 bases and the J gene lost 1 base, with 7 bases spanning the gap. CDR1 MNHEY and CDR2 SVGAGI come from the germline V gene. For the CDR3, the DNA is TGTGCCAGCAGGGACCGAAGCAATCAGCCCCAGCATTTT. Amino acid sequence: CASRDRSNQPQHF.

This rearrangement joins TRBV11-2 to TRBJ2-5; TRBD2 matches at 14 bases. The V segment lost 2 bases and the J segment 4 bases; nucleotides outside the gene matches: 3. From germline, CDR1 is SGHAT and CDR2 FQNNGV. This CDR3 has 16 amino acids. The DNA for the CDR3 is TGTGCCAGCAGCTTAACGACTAGCGGGGGGGGAGAGACCCAGTACTTC. It is translated as CASSLTTSGGGETQYF. Variable domain in full (rest from reference TRBV11-2 and TRBJ2-5): EAGVAQSPRYKIIEKRQSVAFWCNPISGHATLYWYQQILGQGPKLLIQFQNNGVVDDSQLPKDRFSAERLKGVDSTLKIQPAKLEDSAVYLCASSLTTSGGGETQYFGPGTRLLVL.

The rearrangement uses TRBV27 and TRBJ1-1; D possibly corresponds to TRBD1 (5 bases). The CDR3 is made up of 15 amino acids. Trimming took 5 bases from V and 3 from J, leaving 16 bases between them. Germline V gene sequence: CDR1 MNHEY, CDR2 SMNVEV (reference sequence). CDR3 in amino acids: CASSPLLKTDTEAFF. The CDR3 DNA sequence: TGTGCCAGCAGTCCACTATTAAAGACAGACACTGAAGCTTTCTTT.

The gene calls are TRBV27 and TRBJ2-7, with D perhaps matching TRBD1 (6 bases). The length of the CDR3 is 15 residues. V lost 3 bases and J 2 bases, leaving 14 bases between the germline ends. Germline V gene lookup returns CDR1 MNHEY and CDR2 SMNVEV (reference sequence). CDR3 in amino acids: CASSLDSTLPYEQYF. The CDR3 DNA follows: TGTGCCAGCAGTTTGGACAGTACTCTCCCCTACGAGCAGTACTTC.

In this sample, this clone turned up once. The rearrangement uses TRBV27 and TRBJ1-1, with TRBD1 matching 10 bases. J gave up 0 bases and V 7 bases, and 11 bases lay outside the gene matches. This CDR3 is built from 17 residues. The germline gives CDR1 MNHEY, CDR2 SMNVEV (reference sequence). Here the CDR3 DNA reads TGTGCCAGCATTCACCTGAGGACAGGGGGGTTGAACACTGAAGCTTTCTTT. Its protein is CASIHLRTGGLNTEAFF.

Only one count was recorded for this clone. V usage is TRBV2 and J usage is TRBJ2-3; D assignment may be TRBD1 or TRBD2 (5 bases each). Per germline, CDR1 SNHLY and CDR2 FYNNEI. V lost 3 bases and J lost 6, with 13 bases in between. This CDR3 comprises 14 residues. CDR3 nucleotide sequence: TGTGCCAGCAGTGAGGGGGTCACCGGGGATACGCAGTATTTT. As protein: CASSEGVTGDTQYF.

This chain connects TRBV5-1 to TRBJ1-1; 10 bases are a match to TRBD1. Germline V CDR1 and CDR2: SGHRS, YFSETQ. CDR3 size: 17 residues. The ends lost 2 bases at V and 3 bases at J; junction bases unmatched: 10. The DNA of the CDR3 is TGCGCCAGCAGCTTACTGACAGGGGGCTCAACGTACACTGAAGCTTTCTTT. Encoded protein: CASSLLTGGSTYTEAFF.

V gene TRBV7-9 combines with J gene TRBJ2-1; unclear D gene. V was clipped by 5 bases and J by 3 bases, with 8 bases between them. There are 13 residues in the CDR3. Looked up from germline, CDR1 is SEHNR and CDR2 is FQNEAQ (reference sequence). The CDR3 is CASSPTGYNEQFF. CDR3 nucleotide sequence: TGTGCCAGCAGCCCCACGGGCTACAATGAGCAGTTCTTC.

In nucleotides, the CDR3 is TGTGCCAGCAGTCGGACCGGATCCTACGAGCAGTACTTC. It yields the protein CASSRTGSYEQYF. V and J are TRBV5-6 and TRBJ2-7; D gene uncertain. Germline CDR1 is SGHDT and CDR2 is YYEEEE. Trimming took 5 bases from V and 1 from J, leaving 10 bases between them. CDR3 size: 13 residues.

The J gene is TRBJ2-1, the V gene TRBV9, with 9 bases fitting TRBD1. Trimming took 4 bases from V and 6 from J; bases not matched to a gene: 8. The CDR3 runs 15 residues. The germline gives CDR1 SGDLS, CDR2 YYNGEE. DNA for the CDR3: TGTGCCAGCAGCCCCCGGGACAGGGTAAGCAATGAGCAGTTCTTC. This translates into CASSPRDRVSNEQFF.

On this clone: Within the sample, other DNA sequences also encode this same CDR3. J is TRBJ2-7 and V is TRBV7-6; 9 positions agree with TRBD1. Germline V lookup: CDR1 SGHVS, CDR2 FNYEAQ. Losses at the gene ends were 4 bases for V and 4 bases for J; bases not matched to a gene: 5. This CDR3 comprises 14 residues. The CDR3 spells CASSSRTGDYEQYF. The CDR3 DNA reads as TGTGCCAGCAGCTCCAGGACAGGGGATTACGAGCAGTACTTC. The variable domain in full, completed from reference TRBV7-6 and TRBJ2-7, reads GAGVSQSPRYKVTKRGQDVALRCDPISGHVSLYWYRQALGQGPEFLTYFNYEAQQDKSGLPNDRFSAERPEGSISTLTIQRTEQRDSAMYRCASSSRTGDYEQYFGPGTRLTVT.

The V and J genes are TRBV19 and TRBJ1-5; tentatively, D is TRBD1 (5 bases). Germline V gene data show CDR1 as LNHDA and CDR2 as SQIVND (reference sequence). The CDR3 spans 15 residues. Trimming left V 1 base short and J 4 bases short, with 11 bases between. The CDR3: CASSIVAGGNQPQHF. The CDR3 DNA reads as TGTGCCAGTAGTATAGTGGCGGGGGGTAATCAGCCCCAGCATTTT.

The rearrangement links TRBV5-1 to TRBJ2-7; the D is unclear. This CDR3 has 15 amino acids. The V gene's germline CDR1 is SGHRS and CDR2 YFSETQ. Trimming took 0 bases from V and 0 from J, leaving 10 bases between them. The CDR3 protein is CASSLDTESSYEQYF. CDR3 sequence (DNA): TGCGCCAGCAGCTTGGATACGGAGAGCTCCTACGAGCAGTACTTC.

This clone has only one observation. The chain couples TRBV7-6 to TRBJ2-7; D tentatively reads TRBD1 or TRBD2 (6 bases each). V gave up 1 base and J gave up 2 bases, with 15 bases separating them. The CDR3 loop spans 16 amino acids. Germline V gives CDR1 SGHVS, CDR2 FNYEAQ. This chain's CDR3 is CASSLGVPGAPYEQYF. The DNA of the CDR3 is TGTGCCAGCAGCTTAGGGGTCCCGGGGGCCCCCTACGAGCAGTACTTC.

V and J are TRBV9 and TRBJ2-2, with 12 bases aligning to TRBD1. Germline CDR1 SGDLS, CDR2 YYNGEE. The CDR3 totals 18 residues. Trimming cost V 0 bases and J 1 base; bases outside gene matches: 4. DNA of the CDR3: TGTGCCAGCAGCGTAGCTGGGACAGGGGGCCGGAACACCGGGGAGCTGTTTTTT. It encodes CASSVAGTGGRNTGELFF.

The gene calls are TRBV5-4 and TRBJ2-7; the D gene is possibly TRBD2 (6 bases). V was shortened by 0 bases and J by 2 bases, with 12 bases between the two germline ends. The germline V gene has CDR1 SGHNT and CDR2 YYREEE (reference sequence). This CDR3 has 15 amino acids. CDR3 region: CASSLVGGNAYEQYF. In nucleotides, the CDR3 is TGTGCCAGCAGCTTGGTGGGCGGGAACGCCTACGAGCAGTACTTC.